The T cell receptor beta chain described here comes from a study of T-cell reconstitution after alpha-beta-depleted transplantation in children. In germline, CDR1 is KGHDR, CDR2 SFDVKD. V lost 5 bases to trimming and J lost 0 bases; unmatched junction nucleotides: 3. The CDR3 extends over 16 amino acids. A library of TCRbeta sequences, prepared with unique molecular identifiers, was generated. TCRdb reanalysed the PCR reads using MiXCR and keeps one entry per CDR3 protein. This table has 500,000 to 600,000 distinct CDR3 sequences, 32% appearing once. The sample consisted of PBMCs from the stem cell graft donor, taken from the stem cell graft. The gene calls are TRBV24-1 and TRBJ2-1; 10 positions match TRBD2. The receptor's source is a human donor who donated a stem cell graft to a child with aplastic anemia. DNA of the CDR3: TGTGCCACCAGTGCCCGACTAGCGGGCTCCTACAATGAGCAGTTCTTC. This translates into CATSARLAGSYNEQFF.